The 13 T cell receptor beta chains given below trace back to one sample, sequenced in a study of blood T cell repertoires in COVID-19. Data came from immunoSEQ multiplex PCR; TCRdb stores just in-frame clones and leaves some out. The repertoire includes about 250,000 clones, about 91% of them detected once, and approximately 1.3% sits in the top ten. Input material: peripheral blood. These receptors came from an elderly man with acute or convalescent COVID-19.

V gene TRBV6-5 combines with J gene TRBJ1-1; no clear D. The CDR3 runs to 11 residues. CDR1 is MNHEY and CDR2 is SVGAGI in the germline V gene. V was cut by 4 bases and J by 10 bases, with 10 bases left in between. CDR3 loop: CASSSGFAAFF. CDR3 sequence (DNA): TGTGCCAGCAGTTCAGGTTTCGCAGCTTTCTTT.

About this clone: A junction end diverges from the germline sequence, so it may reflect a read error. V is TRBV28 and J is TRBJ2-6; possible D gene TRBD2, 7 bases. The CDR3 has 17 amino acids. Germline V gene sequence: CDR1 MDHEN, CDR2 SYDVKM. This chain's CDR3 is CASRAAGASSGANVLAF. As DNA, the CDR3 is TGTGCCAGCAGGGCCGCGGGGGCTAGCTCTGGGGCCAACGTCCTGGCTTTC.

The rearrangement joins TRBV7-9 to TRBJ1-1; 8 positions agree with TRBD1. V trimming: 5 bases; J trimming: 2 bases; junction bases outside the gene matches: 13. The CDR3 runs to 17 residues. Germline V lookup: CDR1 SEHNR, CDR2 FQNEAQ (reference sequence). CDR3: CASSPIKQGARNTEAFF. The DNA for the CDR3 is TGTGCCAGCAGCCCAATCAAGCAGGGGGCCAGAAACACTGAAGCTTTCTTT.

The rearrangement links TRBV28 to TRBJ1-3, with D perhaps TRBD1 (6 bases). The V gene lost 3 bases and the J gene lost 0 bases, with 9 bases spanning the gap. Germline lookup yields CDR1 MDHEN and CDR2 SYDVKM. This CDR3 region has 15 residues. CDR3 amino acids: CASSFQTGSGNTIYF. The DNA of the CDR3 is TGTGCCAGCAGTTTCCAGACAGGCTCTGGAAACACCATATATTTT.

The CDR3, as DNA: TGTGCCACCCAGTGGATCACCGGGACAGGGGGGTTCGGGGCCAACGTCCTGACTTTC. This encodes CATQWITGTGGFGANVLTF. V and J are TRBV7-9 and TRBJ2-6; the match to TRBD1 covers 11 bases. The CDR3 totals 19 residues. The germline V gene has CDR1 SEHNR and CDR2 FQNEAQ (reference sequence). V lost 10 bases and J lost 4; bases outside the gene matches: 18.

The V call is TRBV2, the J call TRBJ2-1; a possible D gene is TRBD2 (6 bases). The CDR3 is 15 amino acids. From germline, CDR1 is SNHLY and CDR2 FYNNEI. Trimming stripped 7 bases from V and 0 bases from J, with 13 bases between. This CDR3 is CASTGDRSSYNEQFF. The CDR3 DNA follows: TGTGCCAGCACGGGGGACCGGAGCTCCTACAATGAGCAGTTCTTC.

The rearrangement uses TRBV9 and TRBJ2-7; 8 nucleotides agree with TRBD1. From germline, CDR1 is SGDLS and CDR2 YYNGEE. The junction had 4 bases not matched to a gene; V was cut back by 0 bases and J by 2 bases. There are 15 residues in the CDR3. For the CDR3, the DNA is TGTGCCAGCAGCGTAGAACAGGGGGAAACCTACGAGCAGTACTTC. It is translated as CASSVEQGETYEQYF.

J is TRBJ2-2 and V is TRBV6-5; 9 nucleotides align to TRBD2. The length of the CDR3 is 15 residues. The J segment lost 0 bases and the V segment lost 8 bases, leaving 4 bases of the junction unmatched. The V gene's germline CDR1 is MNHEY and CDR2 SVGAGI. Here the CDR3 reads CASGRLAANTGELFF. The CDR3 DNA reads TGTGCCAGCGGTAGACTAGCGGCGAACACCGGGGAGCTGTTTTTT.

V gene TRBV7-9 combines with J gene TRBJ1-2, with D perhaps TRBD1 (5 bases). V was cut by 4 bases and J by 11 bases, with 17 bases left in between. CDR3 size: 13 residues. In germline, CDR1 is SEHNR, CDR2 FQNEAQ (reference sequence). CDR3 loop: CASSSGGTFSYTF. The CDR3 nucleotides read TGTGCCAGCAGCTCTGGGGGGACTTTTTCGTACACCTTC. Full variable domain (remainder filled in from reference TRBV7-9 and TRBJ1-2): DTGVSQNPRHKITKRGQNVTFRCDPISEHNRLYWYRQTLGQGPEFLTYFQNEAQLEKSRLLSDRFSAERPKGSFSTLEIQRTEQGDSAMYLCASSSGGTFSYTFGSGTRLTVV.

On this clone itself: The identical CDR3 is also encoded by other nucleotide sequences in the sample. This sequence joins TRBV18 and TRBJ1-1, with 8 nucleotides matching TRBD1. Trimming at V came to 1 base and at J to 5 bases, leaving 0 bases not matched to a gene. Germline V gene lookup returns CDR1 KGHSH and CDR2 LQKENI. The CDR3 spans 13 residues. The CDR3 spells CASSPRDRTEAFF. The DNA for the CDR3 is TGTGCCAGCTCACCACGGGACAGGACTGAAGCTTTCTTT.

The rearrangement joins TRBV7-3 to TRBJ2-3; 8 bases map to TRBD2. Germline CDR1 is SGHTA and CDR2 is FQGTGA. The CDR3 spans 14 residues. The J segment lost 4 bases and the V segment lost 5 bases, leaving 5 bases of the junction unmatched. CDR3 sequence (DNA): TGTGCCAGCAGCCCCGGACTAGCATCAGATACGCAGTATTTT. It translates to CASSPGLASDTQYF.

The V and J genes are TRBV14 and TRBJ1-3; D is possibly TRBD1 (6 bases). Germline CDR1 SGHDN, CDR2 FVKESK. V was clipped by 0 bases and J by 2 bases, with 8 bases between them. The CDR3 contains 15 residues. Here the CDR3 DNA reads TGTGCCAGCAGCCAAGAGCGGGGGCCTGGAAACACCATATATTTT. Its translation: CASSQERGPGNTIYF. The variable domain in full, completed from reference TRBV14 and TRBJ1-3, reads EAGVTQFPSHSVIEKGQTVTLRCDPISGHDNLYWYRRVMGKEIKFLLHFVKESKQDESGMPNNRFLAERTGGTYSTLKVQPAELEDSGVYFCASSQERGPGNTIYFGEGSWLTVV.

This chain joins TRBV28 and TRBJ1-5, with 7 bases fitting TRBD1. CDR1 MDHEN and CDR2 SYDVKM come from the germline V gene. J lost 3 bases, V lost 3 bases, and 5 bases had no gene match. CDR3 size: 15 residues. The CDR3 is CASSFIGQDNQPQHF. In DNA, the CDR3 is TGTGCCAGCAGTTTTATTGGACAGGACAATCAGCCCCAGCATTTT.